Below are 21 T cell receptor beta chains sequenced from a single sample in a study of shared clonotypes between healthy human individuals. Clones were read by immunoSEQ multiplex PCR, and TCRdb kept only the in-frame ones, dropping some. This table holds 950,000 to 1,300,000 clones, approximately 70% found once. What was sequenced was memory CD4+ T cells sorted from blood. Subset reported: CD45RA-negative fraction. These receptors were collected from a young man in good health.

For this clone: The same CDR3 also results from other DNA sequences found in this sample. The CDR3 loop is CASSLGQSTDTQYF. The CDR3 nucleotides are TGTGCCAGCAGCTTGGGTCAGAGCACAGATACGCAGTATTTT. This rearrangement joins TRBV5-6 to TRBJ2-3; unclear D gene. V lost 0 bases and J lost 0, with 5 bases in between. Germline values: CDR1 SGHDT, CDR2 YYEEEE. CDR3 length: 14 residues.

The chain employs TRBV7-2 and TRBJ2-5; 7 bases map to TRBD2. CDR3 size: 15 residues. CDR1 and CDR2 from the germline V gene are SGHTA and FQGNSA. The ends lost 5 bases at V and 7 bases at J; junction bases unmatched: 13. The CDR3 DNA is TGTGCCAGCAGCATCAGCGGGGAGTCCCGGGGGACCCAGTACTTC. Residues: CASSISGESRGTQYF. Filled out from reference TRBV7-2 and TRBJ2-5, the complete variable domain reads GAGVSQSPSNKVTEKGKDVELRCDPISGHTALYWYRQSLGQGLEFLIYFQGNSAPDKSGLPSDRFSAERTGGSVSTLTIQRTQQEDSAVYLCASSISGESRGTQYFGPGTRLLVL.

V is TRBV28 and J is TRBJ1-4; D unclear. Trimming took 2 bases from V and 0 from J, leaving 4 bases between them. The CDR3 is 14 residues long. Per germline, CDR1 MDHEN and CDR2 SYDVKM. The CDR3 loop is CASSLLTTNEKLFF. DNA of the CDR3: TGTGCCAGCAGTTTACTTACAACTAATGAAAAACTGTTTTTT.

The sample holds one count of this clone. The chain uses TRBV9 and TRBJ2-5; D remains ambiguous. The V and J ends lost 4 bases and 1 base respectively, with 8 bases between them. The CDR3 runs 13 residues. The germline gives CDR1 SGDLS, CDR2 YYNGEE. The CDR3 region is CASSLSPQETQYF. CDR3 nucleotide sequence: TGTGCCAGCAGCCTCTCCCCCCAAGAGACCCAGTACTTC.

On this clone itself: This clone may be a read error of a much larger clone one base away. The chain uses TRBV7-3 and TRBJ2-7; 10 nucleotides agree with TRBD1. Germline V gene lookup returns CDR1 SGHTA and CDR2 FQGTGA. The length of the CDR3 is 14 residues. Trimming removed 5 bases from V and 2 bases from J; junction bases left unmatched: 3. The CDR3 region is CASSPGQGPYEQYF. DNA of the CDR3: TGTGCCAGCAGCCCGGGACAGGGGCCCTACGAGCAGTACTTC.

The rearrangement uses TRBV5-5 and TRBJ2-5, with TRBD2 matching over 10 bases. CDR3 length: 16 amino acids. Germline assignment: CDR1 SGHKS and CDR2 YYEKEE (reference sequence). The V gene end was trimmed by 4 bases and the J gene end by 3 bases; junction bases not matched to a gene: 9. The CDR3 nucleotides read TGTGCCAGCAGCCGGGCCCCCACTAGCGGGGAAGAGACCCAGTACTTC. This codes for CASSRAPTSGEETQYF.

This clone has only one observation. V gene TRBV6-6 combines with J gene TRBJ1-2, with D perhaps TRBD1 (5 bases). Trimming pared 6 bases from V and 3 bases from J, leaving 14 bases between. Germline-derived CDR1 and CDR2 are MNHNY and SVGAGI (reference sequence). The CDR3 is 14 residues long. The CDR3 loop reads CASSGQARDYGYTF. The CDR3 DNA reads TGTGCCAGCAGCGGTCAGGCCAGGGACTATGGCTACACCTTC.

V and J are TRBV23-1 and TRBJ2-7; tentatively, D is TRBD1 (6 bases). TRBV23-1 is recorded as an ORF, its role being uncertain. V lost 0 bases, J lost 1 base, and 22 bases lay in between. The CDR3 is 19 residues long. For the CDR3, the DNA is TGCGCCAGCAGTCAATCGAGCCCTCAGGACCGGGACATTTCCTACGAGCAGTACTTC. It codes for CASSQSSPQDRDISYEQYF.

This chain's CDR3 is CASSLLPDGSPLHF. CDR3 sequence (DNA): TGTGCCAGCAGCCTCCTCCCGGATGGGTCACCCCTCCACTTT. The chain carries TRBV6-6 and TRBJ1-6; D not certain. The CDR3 covers 14 residues. Germline V gene sequence: CDR1 MNHNY, CDR2 SVGAGI (reference sequence). Trimming pared 6 bases from V and 10 bases from J, leaving 16 bases between.

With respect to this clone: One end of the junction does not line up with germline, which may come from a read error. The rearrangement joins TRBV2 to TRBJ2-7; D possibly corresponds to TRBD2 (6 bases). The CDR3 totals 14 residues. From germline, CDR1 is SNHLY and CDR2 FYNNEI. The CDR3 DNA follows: TGTGCCAGCAGGGAAGGTACGGGGGTCTACGAGCAGTACTTC. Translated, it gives CASREGTGVYEQYF.

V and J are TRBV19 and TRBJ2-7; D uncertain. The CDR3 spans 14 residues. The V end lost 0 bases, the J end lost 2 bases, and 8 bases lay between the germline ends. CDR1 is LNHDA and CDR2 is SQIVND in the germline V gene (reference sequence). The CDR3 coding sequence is TGTGCCAGTAGTATAGAACAGCCCCCCTACGAGCAGTACTTC. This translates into CASSIEQPPYEQYF.

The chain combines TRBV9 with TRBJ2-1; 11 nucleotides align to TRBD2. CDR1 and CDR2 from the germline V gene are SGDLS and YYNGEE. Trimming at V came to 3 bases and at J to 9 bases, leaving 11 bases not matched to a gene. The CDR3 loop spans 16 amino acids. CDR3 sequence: CASSDGDSGGASEQFF. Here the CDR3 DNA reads TGTGCCAGCAGCGATGGAGATAGCGGGGGGGCAAGTGAGCAGTTCTTC.

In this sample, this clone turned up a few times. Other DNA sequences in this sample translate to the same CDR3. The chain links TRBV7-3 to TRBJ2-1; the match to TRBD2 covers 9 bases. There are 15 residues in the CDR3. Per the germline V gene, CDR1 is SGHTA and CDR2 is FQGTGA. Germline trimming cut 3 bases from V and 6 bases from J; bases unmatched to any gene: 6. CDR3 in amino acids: CASSLGLASINEQFF. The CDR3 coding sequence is TGTGCCAGCAGCTTGGGACTAGCCTCGATCAATGAGCAGTTCTTC.

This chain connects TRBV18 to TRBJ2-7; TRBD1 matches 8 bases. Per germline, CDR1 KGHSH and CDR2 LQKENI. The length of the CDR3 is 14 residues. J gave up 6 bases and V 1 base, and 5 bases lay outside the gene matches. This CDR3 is CASSPLTGAAEQYF. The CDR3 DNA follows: TGTGCCAGCTCACCACTGACAGGGGCGGCCGAGCAGTACTTC.

In DNA, the CDR3 is TGTGCCAGCAGCTCCCAAGGGAGGCAAGAGACCCAGTACTTC. Its protein is CASSSQGRQETQYF. V usage is TRBV5-4 and J usage is TRBJ2-5, with a tentative D call TRBD2 (6 bases). Germline V gene data show CDR1 as SGHNT and CDR2 as YYREEE (reference sequence). CDR3 length: 14 amino acids. V dropped 3 bases and J dropped 2 bases, with 11 bases sitting between them.

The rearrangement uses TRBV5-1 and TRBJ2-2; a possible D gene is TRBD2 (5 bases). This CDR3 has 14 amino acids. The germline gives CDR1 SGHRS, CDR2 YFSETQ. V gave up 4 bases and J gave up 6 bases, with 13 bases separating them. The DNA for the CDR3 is TGCGCCAGCAGCAAACGGACTCCCCCCGGGGAGCTGTTTTTT. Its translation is CASSKRTPPGELFF. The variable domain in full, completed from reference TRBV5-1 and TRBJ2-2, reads KAGVTQTPRYLIKTRGQQVTLSCSPISGHRSVSWYQQTPGQGLQFLFEYFSETQRNKGNFPGRFSGRQFSNSRSEMNVSTLELGDSALYLCASSKRTPPGELFFGEGSRLTVL.

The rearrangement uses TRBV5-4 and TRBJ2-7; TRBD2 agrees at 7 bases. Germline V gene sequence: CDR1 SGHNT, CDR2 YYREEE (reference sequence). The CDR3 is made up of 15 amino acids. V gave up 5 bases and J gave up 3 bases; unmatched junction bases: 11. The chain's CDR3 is CASRDPSGTFYEQYF. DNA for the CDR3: TGTGCCAGCAGGGATCCTAGCGGTACCTTCTACGAGCAGTACTTC.

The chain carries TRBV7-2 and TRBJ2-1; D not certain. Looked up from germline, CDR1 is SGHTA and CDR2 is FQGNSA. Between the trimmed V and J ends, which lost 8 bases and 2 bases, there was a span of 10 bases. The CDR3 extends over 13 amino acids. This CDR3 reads CASVKGPYNEQFF. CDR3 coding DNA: TGTGCCAGCGTAAAAGGACCCTACAATGAGCAGTTCTTC.

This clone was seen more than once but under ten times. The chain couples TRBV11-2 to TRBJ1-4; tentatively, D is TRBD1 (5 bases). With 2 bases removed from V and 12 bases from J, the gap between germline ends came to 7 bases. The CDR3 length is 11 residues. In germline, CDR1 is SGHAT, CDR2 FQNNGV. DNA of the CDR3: TGTGCCAGCAGCTTACAGGGACAACTGTTTTTT. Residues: CASSLQGQLFF.

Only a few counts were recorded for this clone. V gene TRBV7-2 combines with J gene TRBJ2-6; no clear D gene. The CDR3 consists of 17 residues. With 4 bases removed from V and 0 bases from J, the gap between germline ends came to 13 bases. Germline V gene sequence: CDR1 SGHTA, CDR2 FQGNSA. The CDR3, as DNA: TGTGCCAGCAGCTACCTAGACTGGTACTCTGGGGCCAACGTCCTGACTTTC. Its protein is CASSYLDWYSGANVLTF. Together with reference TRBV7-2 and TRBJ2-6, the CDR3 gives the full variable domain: GAGVSQSPSNKVTEKGKDVELRCDPISGHTALYWYRQSLGQGLEFLIYFQGNSAPDKSGLPSDRFSAERTGGSVSTLTIQRTQQEDSAVYLCASSYLDWYSGANVLTFGAGSRLTVL.

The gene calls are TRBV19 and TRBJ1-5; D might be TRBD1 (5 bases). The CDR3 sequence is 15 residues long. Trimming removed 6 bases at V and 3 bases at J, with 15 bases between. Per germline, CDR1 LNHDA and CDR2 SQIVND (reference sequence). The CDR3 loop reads CASSPQRGPNQPQHF. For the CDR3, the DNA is TGTGCCAGTAGCCCCCAGAGGGGACCCAATCAGCCCCAGCATTTT.